The entry below gives a single T cell receptor beta chain sequence along with its context. This entry is derived from a study of neoadjuvant anti-PD-1 for oral cavity cancer. Study-wide context: Before surgery, most patients got three to four biweekly 3 mg/kg nivolumab doses.

Clones were sequenced by immunoSEQ multiplex PCR, and TCRdb holds only the in-frame ones, with some missing. The data show just over 14,000 clones, with approximately 71% seen just once and 2.5% to 3% held by the top ten. Germline lookup yields CDR1 LNHDA and CDR2 SQIVND (reference sequence). V was clipped by 5 bases and J by 2 bases; unmatched bases: 12. CDR3 size: 17 residues. Sample: PBMCs, taken before nivolumab (anti-PD-1) treatment. V usage is TRBV19 and J usage is TRBJ2-3; 8 bases map to TRBD2. This TCR was sampled from a person aged 40 to 85 with oral cavity squamous cell carcinoma. The CDR3: CASSQMSERGYTDTQYF. The DNA of the CDR3 is TGTGCCAGTAGTCAGATGAGCGAGCGGGGGTACACAGATACGCAGTATTTT.